The next 30 T cell receptor beta chains were all read from a single sample in a study of blood T cell repertoires in COVID-19. This table comes from immunoSEQ multiplex PCR, and its TCRdb copy is limited to in-frame clones, with some not included. This table holds over 200,000 clones, approximately 81% found once. What was sequenced was PBMCs or T cells enriched from blood (not recorded which). These receptors originate from a middle-aged man who had recovered from COVID-19.

This clone showed up just once. The chain has TRBV5-8 and TRBJ1-2; D remains ambiguous. Germline CDR1 is SGHTS and CDR2 is YDEGEE. The CDR3 totals 13 residues. V was trimmed by 5 bases and J by 8 bases, leaving 16 bases between them. The CDR3 spells CASSQSRDRGYTF. In nucleotides, the CDR3 is TGTGCCAGCAGTCAGTCCCGGGATCGGGGCTACACCTTC.

The chain uses TRBV6-5 and TRBJ2-1; D gene uncertain. V was clipped by 6 bases and J by 6 bases, with 9 bases between them. Germline values: CDR1 MNHEY, CDR2 SVGAGI. This CDR3 has 12 residues. This chain's CDR3 is CASSQASNEQFF. The CDR3, as DNA: TGTGCCAGCAGCCAGGCGTCCAATGAGCAGTTCTTC.

The CDR3 nucleotides read TGTGCCAGCAGCCAAATCACCGCGGGCTCCTACGAGCAGTACTTC. This sequence encodes CASSQITAGSYEQYF. The V and J genes are TRBV5-5 and TRBJ2-7, with D tentatively TRBD2 (5 bases). CDR1 is SGHKS, CDR2 YYEKEE, per germline (reference sequence). V lost 4 bases and J lost 0, with 14 bases in between. The CDR3 contains 15 residues.

Concerning this clone: One end of the junction does not line up with germline, which may come from a read error. The V gene is TRBV7-7, the J gene TRBJ2-5, with 12 bases aligning to TRBD2. There are 17 residues in the CDR3. Germline loops: CDR1 SSHAT, CDR2 FNYEAQ (reference sequence). CDR3 protein: CASSQGASGRAVETQYF. The DNA of the CDR3 is TGTGCTAGCAGCCAGGGCGCTAGCGGGAGGGCGGTTGAGACCCAGTACTTC.

There are a few counts of this clone. This chain connects TRBV4-1 to TRBJ1-1; a possible D gene is TRBD1 (5 bases). Germline CDR1 MGHRA, CDR2 YSYEKL. CDR3 size: 14 residues. Trimming pared 1 base from V and 10 bases from J, leaving 16 bases between. The CDR3 DNA sequence: TGCGCCAGCAGCCAAGGTACGGACATTTGGGTAGCTTTCTTT. Its translation: CASSQGTDIWVAFF.

The rearrangement uses TRBV6-5 and TRBJ1-6; D uncertain. The CDR3 totals 15 residues. Trimming cost V 4 bases and J 0 bases, with 7 bases left between them. Germline V gene data show CDR1 as MNHEY and CDR2 as SVGAGI. The CDR3 region is CASSSFSSYNSPLHF. The DNA of the CDR3 is TGTGCCAGCAGTTCCTTTAGCTCCTATAATTCACCCCTCCACTTT.

The CDR3 DNA reads as TGTGCCACCAGTGATTTGCGGGAGGGTTCAGGTCAGCCCCAGCATTTT. This sequence encodes CATSDLREGSGQPQHF. This rearrangement joins TRBV24-1 to TRBJ1-5; D is undetermined. The V and J ends lost 0 bases and 6 bases respectively, with 14 bases between them. The CDR3 runs to 16 residues. Germline CDR1 is KGHDR and CDR2 is SFDVKD.

This chain uses TRBV5-1 with TRBJ2-1; 15 bases fit TRBD2. CDR1 is SGHRS, CDR2 YFSETQ, per germline. CDR3 length equals 21 residues. Trimming at V came to 0 bases and at J to 3 bases, leaving 13 bases not matched to a gene. The CDR3 DNA sequence: TGCGCCAGCAGCTTGGTTTTTGGGGGACTAGCGGGAGGCCGAAGCTACAATGAGCAGTTCTTC. It codes for CASSLVFGGLAGGRSYNEQFF.

This rearrangement joins TRBV6-5 to TRBJ1-2; weak D call: TRBD1 (6 bases). The germline V gene encodes CDR1 MNHEY and CDR2 SVGAGI. V dropped 6 bases and J dropped 0 bases, with 8 bases sitting between them. The CDR3 is 13 residues long. As DNA, the CDR3 is TGTGCCAGCAGGGACAGCTCTAACTATGGCTACACCTTC. This sequence encodes CASRDSSNYGYTF.

V and J are TRBV6-6 and TRBJ2-7; D is possibly TRBD1 (5 bases). V was trimmed by 2 bases and J by 0 bases, leaving 11 bases between them. Per the germline V gene, CDR1 is MNHNY and CDR2 is SVGAGI (reference sequence). The CDR3 spans 15 residues. The CDR3 spells CASSYLDSSSYEQYF. Written as DNA, the CDR3 is TGTGCCAGCAGTTACCTTGACAGTAGCTCCTACGAGCAGTACTTC.

J is TRBJ2-2 and V is TRBV2, with TRBD1 as a possible D gene (6 bases). Trimming took 6 bases from V and 2 from J, leaving 10 bases between them. The CDR3 runs to 14 residues. Germline-derived CDR1 and CDR2 are SNHLY and FYNNEI. The CDR3 protein is CASRAQGNTGELFF. In DNA, the CDR3 is TGTGCCAGCAGGGCACAGGGAAACACCGGGGAGCTGTTTTTT.

V gene TRBV11-3 combines with J gene TRBJ2-7; a possible D gene is TRBD1 (5 bases). Germline CDR1 and CDR2: SGHNT and YENEEA. Trimming took 0 bases from V and 2 from J, leaving 17 bases between them. The CDR3 runs to 17 residues. CDR3 sequence (DNA): TGTGCCAGCAGCTTAGATATCGAAGCAGGGTCCACCTACGAGCAGTACTTC. Translated: CASSLDIEAGSTYEQYF. Complete variable domain (other parts from reference TRBV11-3 and TRBJ2-7): EAGVVQSPRYKIIEKKQPVAFWCNPISGHNTLYWYLQNLGQGPELLIRYENEEAVDDSQLPKDRFSAERLKGVDSTLKIQPAELGDSAVYLCASSLDIEAGSTYEQYFGPGTRLTVT.

This clone was seen a single time. The chain has TRBV6-2 or TRBV6-3 and TRBJ1-2; D is ambiguous. V was shortened by 2 bases and J by 4 bases, with 14 bases between the two germline ends. The CDR3 covers 15 residues. Germline V CDR1 and CDR2: MNHEY, SVGEGT. The CDR3 nucleotides read TGTGCCAGCAGTTACAGCCGGGTTGCCTCCTATGGCTACACCTTC. It specifies CASSYSRVASYGYTF.

V and J are TRBV7-6 and TRBJ2-7, with 8 bases lining up with TRBD2. V lost 5 bases, J lost 0 bases, and 6 bases stayed unmatched. Germline loops: CDR1 SGHVS, CDR2 FNYEAQ. The CDR3 runs 15 residues. CDR3 region: CASSLLAGSSYEQYF. CDR3 coding DNA: TGTGCCAGCAGCCTGCTAGCGGGTTCCTCCTACGAGCAGTACTTC.

This clone is a singleton in its sample. V gene TRBV18 combines with J gene TRBJ2-7, with 8 bases fitting TRBD2. J lost 7 bases, V lost 3 bases, and 2 bases had no gene match. The CDR3 spans 12 residues. Germline V gene data show CDR1 as KGHSH and CDR2 as LQKENI. The CDR3 region is CASSPSSGEQYF. In DNA form, the CDR3 reads TGTGCCAGCTCACCCTCTAGCGGGGAGCAGTACTTC.

To note about this clone: Because the CDR3's place on the DNA is in doubt, the DNA is left out and the CDR3 is given as listed by TCRdb. The genes are TRBV11-3 and TRBJ2-1; TRBD1 was called by the table and not checked on the DNA. 13 amino acids form the CDR3, both terminal residues included. Germline-derived CDR1 and CDR2 are SGHNT and YENEEA. The CDR3 reads CASSFGYGTAAFF.

The V call is TRBV6-5, the J call TRBJ1-4; no definite D call. The germline V gene encodes CDR1 MNHEY and CDR2 SVGAGI. Trimming removed 7 bases at V and 7 bases at J, with 13 bases between. The CDR3 totals 13 residues. CDR3: CASNKKQAEKLFF. In nucleotides, the CDR3 is TGTGCCAGCAATAAAAAGCAGGCTGAAAAACTGTTTTTT.

Notes on this clone: Germline and junction disagree at one end, which may indicate a read error. The gene calls are TRBV6-5 and TRBJ2-1, with TRBD1 matching over 9 bases. Germline CDR1 is MNHEY and CDR2 is SVGAGI. The CDR3 sequence is 15 residues long. The CDR3 sequence is CASSNSGTGSNEQFF. CDR3 DNA sequence: TGTGCCAGCAGTAACTCCGGGACAGGGTCGAATGAGCAGTTCTTC.

This chain joins TRBV10-3 and TRBJ2-3; weak D call: TRBD1 (8 bases). CDR3 length: 15 amino acids. Trimming cost V 6 bases and J 0 bases, with 13 bases left between them. Germline V CDR1 and CDR2: ENHRY, SYGVKD. The CDR3 protein is CAIRQGGGSTDTQYF. Here the CDR3 DNA reads TGTGCCATCAGACAGGGGGGAGGGAGCACAGATACGCAGTATTTT.

The chain carries TRBV30 and TRBJ1-5; D not certain. Between the trimmed V and J ends, which lost 1 base and 5 bases, there was a span of 9 bases. The CDR3 sequence is 13 residues long. Germline lookup yields CDR1 GTSNPN and CDR2 SVGIG (reference sequence). The CDR3 DNA is TGTGCCTGGAGTGGGACTGCTGATCAGCCCCAGCATTTT. It yields the protein CAWSGTADQPQHF.

The rearrangement links TRBV7-4 to TRBJ1-2; maybe TRBD1 (5 bases). V was trimmed by 2 bases and J by 4 bases, leaving 14 bases between them. Looked up from germline, CDR1 is SGHVT and CDR2 is SQSDAQ. There are 15 residues in the CDR3. The CDR3, as DNA: TGTGCCAGCAGCTTATCTCCGCCTAGGGGCTATGGCTACACCTTC. Translating gives CASSLSPPRGYGYTF.

This clone was observed once. The chain uses TRBV23-1 and TRBJ1-1, with D possibly being TRBD1 (6 bases). TRBV23-1 has ORF status, its function being uncertain. The germline V and J ends were trimmed by 1 base and 6 bases, with 18 bases remaining between them. This CDR3 has 16 amino acids. The CDR3 DNA reads as TGCGCCAGCAGTCAATTTCACAGGGACCTATGGCCTGAAGCTTTCTTT. The encoded protein is CASSQFHRDLWPEAFF.

V and J are TRBV5-1 and TRBJ1-3; TRBD1 is a possible D gene (5 bases). The CDR3 totals 15 residues. The germline V gene encodes CDR1 SGHRS and CDR2 YFSETQ. V shed 2 bases and J shed 2 bases, with 11 bases lying between them. CDR3 amino acids: CASSLGEIAGNTIYF. The CDR3 DNA reads TGCGCCAGCAGCTTAGGGGAAATAGCTGGAAACACCATATATTTT.

The J gene is TRBJ1-2, the V gene TRBV5-1; 7 bases agree with TRBD1. Germline CDR1 is SGHRS and CDR2 is YFSETQ. The CDR3 runs to 14 residues. V trimming: 2 bases; J trimming: 2 bases; junction bases outside the gene matches: 3. The CDR3 is CASSFDRANYGYTF. For the CDR3, the DNA is TGCGCCAGCAGCTTCGACAGGGCCAACTATGGCTACACCTTC.

The chain is built from TRBV10-3 and TRBJ1-3; possible D gene TRBD1, 5 bases. The CDR3 totals 14 residues. Germline V gene lookup returns CDR1 ENHRY and CDR2 SYGVKD. V lost 6 bases to trimming and J lost 1 base, with 10 bases between them. The CDR3 DNA reads TGTGCCATCAGCCCACAGGTGTCTGGAAACACCATATATTTT. Amino acid sequence: CAISPQVSGNTIYF.

The chain is built from TRBV15 and TRBJ2-7; 7 nucleotides match TRBD2. CDR1 is LNHNV and CDR2 is YYDKDF in the germline V gene (reference sequence). The CDR3 extends over 13 amino acids. The V and J ends lost 9 bases and 3 bases, in that order; junction bases with no gene match: 8. CDR3 nucleotides: TGTGCCACGCAACTAGCGAAGAACTACGAGCAGTACTTC. Translating gives CATQLAKNYEQYF.

This rearrangement joins TRBV3-1 (or the pseudogene TRBV3-2) to TRBJ2-2, with 11 bases that match TRBD2. The CDR3 spans 14 residues. The germline V gene encodes CDR1 LGHDT and CDR2 YNNKEL (reference sequence). V was pared by 10 bases and J by 8 bases, with 9 bases of the junction left unmatched. CDR3 sequence reads: CATAPTSGRGELFF. CDR3 bases: TGTGCCACCGCCCCTACTAGCGGGAGAGGGGAGCTGTTTTTT.

The chain carries TRBV19 and TRBJ2-7, with unresolved D. This CDR3 has 13 residues. The V gene's germline CDR1 is LNHDA and CDR2 SQIVND (reference sequence). V lost 5 bases, J lost 0 bases, and 8 bases lay in between. CDR3 DNA sequence: TGTGCCAGTAGTCAACAAAGCTCCTACGAGCAGTACTTC. It specifies CASSQQSSYEQYF.

The rearrangement joins TRBV5-1 to TRBJ2-6, with 10 bases that match TRBD2. Trimming at V came to 0 bases and at J to 4 bases, leaving 4 bases not matched to a gene. The CDR3 runs to 17 residues. Germline V CDR1 and CDR2: SGHRS, YFSETQ. CDR3 coding DNA: TGCGCCAGCAGCTTGGTTAGCGGGAGGTCCGGGGCCAACGTCCTGACTTTC. Its translation is CASSLVSGRSGANVLTF.

The chain couples TRBV9 to TRBJ2-1; TRBD2 matches at 13 bases. This CDR3 has 16 residues. Germline CDR1 and CDR2: SGDLS and YYNGEE. With 0 bases clipped from V and 7 bases from J, the junction kept 4 bases outside the gene matches. CDR3 sequence: CASSVGTSGSGNEQFF. CDR3 nucleotides: TGTGCCAGCAGCGTAGGGACTAGCGGGAGTGGTAATGAGCAGTTCTTC.